Listed below are T cell receptor beta chains from one sample, sequenced in a study of T cell repertoires in cytomegalovirus infection. In TCRdb, the reads were re-called with MiXCR into one record per CDR3 protein. The sample has some 300,000 distinct CDR3 sequences, around 9.6% seen once. Sequencing input: PBMCs. Receptor source: a human donor in good health (CMV status not recorded). Some clones in this sample may be carry-over from other donors' samples. Both conserved end residues are part of each CDR3. A D gene is named only where the DNA matches it firmly.

d_call	v_call	cdr3_length	cdr3_aa
.	TRBV6-5	15	CASSRDRRNTGELFF
.	TRBV28	15	CASIERGATNEKLFF
TRBD1	TRBV6-1	15	CASSNTGTGFQKLFF
TRBD2	TRBV7-2	12	CASSAGLYEQYF
TRBD2	TRBV6-1	16	CASSGTSGGASDTQYF
.	TRBV5-6	15	CASSNRRGAHYEQYF
TRBD1	TRBV29-1	15	CSVEKNRGRRAEAFF
.	TRBV7-9	13	CASSPPHQETQYF
.	TRBV5-6	12	CASSLGVHEQYF
TRBD1	TRBV25-1	19	CASSERADRAPLYYYGYTF
TRBD2	TRBV4-3	17	CASSQAVAGGRQDTQYF
TRBD1	TRBV20-1	16	CSARAPRTGRSDTQYF
TRBD1	TRBV2	15	CASSGGTGNNYGYTF
TRBD1	TRBV20-1	16	CSAHSPGQGSYNEQFF
TRBD1	TRBV7-7	14	CASSHGTGQETQYF
.	TRBV7-9	13	CASIWVGNTEAFF
.	TRBV7-2	14	CASSFDRFPGELFF
TRBD2	TRBV2	14	CASPISGGGNEQFF
TRBD2	TRBV5-1	15	CASSSLAGVTNEQFF
.	TRBV18	15	CASSRPDRNPYEQYF
.	TRBV20-1	14	CSARAWQGLYEQYF
.	TRBV7-8	13	CASSLAGPGTQYF
.	TRBV20-1	13	CSAPGLGLDEQYF
.	TRBV5-5	13	CASRTWGTGELFF
.	TRBV4-2	13	CASSQDSDYEQYF